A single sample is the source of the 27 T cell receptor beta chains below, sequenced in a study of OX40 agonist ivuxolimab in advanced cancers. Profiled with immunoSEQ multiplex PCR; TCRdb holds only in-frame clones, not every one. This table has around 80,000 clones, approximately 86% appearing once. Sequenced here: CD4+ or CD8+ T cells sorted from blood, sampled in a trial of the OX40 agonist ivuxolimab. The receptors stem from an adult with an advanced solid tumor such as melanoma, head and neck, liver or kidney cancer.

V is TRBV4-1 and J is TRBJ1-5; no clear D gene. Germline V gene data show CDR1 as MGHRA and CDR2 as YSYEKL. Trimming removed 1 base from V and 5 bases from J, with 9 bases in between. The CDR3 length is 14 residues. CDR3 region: CASSQGRMDQPQHF. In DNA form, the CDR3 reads TGCGCCAGCAGCCAAGGACGGATGGATCAGCCCCAGCATTTT.

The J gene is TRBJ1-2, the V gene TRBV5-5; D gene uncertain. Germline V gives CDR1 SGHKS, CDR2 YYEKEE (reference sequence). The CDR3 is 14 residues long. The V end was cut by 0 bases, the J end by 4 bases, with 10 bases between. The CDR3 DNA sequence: TGTGCCAGCAGCTTGGATCCGGCTGGCTATGGCTACACCTTC. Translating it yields CASSLDPAGYGYTF.

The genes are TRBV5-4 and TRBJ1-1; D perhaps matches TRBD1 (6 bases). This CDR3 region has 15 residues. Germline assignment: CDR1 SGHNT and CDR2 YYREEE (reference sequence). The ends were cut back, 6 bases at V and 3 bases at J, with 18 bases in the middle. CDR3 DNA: TGTGCCAGCACCCCGGAGGGAGGGGGAGACACTGAAGCTTTCTTT. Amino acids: CASTPEGGGDTEAFF.

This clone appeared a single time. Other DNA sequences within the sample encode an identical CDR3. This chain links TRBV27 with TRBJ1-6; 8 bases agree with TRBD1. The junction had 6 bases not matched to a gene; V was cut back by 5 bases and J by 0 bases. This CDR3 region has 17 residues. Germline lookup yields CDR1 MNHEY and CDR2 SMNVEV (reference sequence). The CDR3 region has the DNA TGTGCCAGCAGTCCGACAGGGGTTGGCTCCTATAATTCACCCCTCCACTTT. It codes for CASSPTGVGSYNSPLHF.

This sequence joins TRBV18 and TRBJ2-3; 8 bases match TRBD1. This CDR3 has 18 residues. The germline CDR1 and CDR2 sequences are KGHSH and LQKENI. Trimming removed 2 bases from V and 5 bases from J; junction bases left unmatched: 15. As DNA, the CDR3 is TGTGCCAGCTCACCATCGGGCCGAACGACAGGGGCGAAAGATACGCAGTATTTT. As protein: CASSPSGRTTGAKDTQYF.

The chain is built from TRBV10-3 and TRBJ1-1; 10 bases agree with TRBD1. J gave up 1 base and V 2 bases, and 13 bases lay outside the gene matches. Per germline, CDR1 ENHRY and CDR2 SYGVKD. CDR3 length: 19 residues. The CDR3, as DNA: TGTGCCATCAGTGAGCTACCGGGACAGGGGATCTCTTCGAACACTGAAGCTTTCTTT. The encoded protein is CAISELPGQGISSNTEAFF.

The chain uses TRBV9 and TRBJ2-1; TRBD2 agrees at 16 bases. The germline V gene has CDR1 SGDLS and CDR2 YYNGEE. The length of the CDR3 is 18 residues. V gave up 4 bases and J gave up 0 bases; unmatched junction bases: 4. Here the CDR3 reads CASSPGLAGGSSYNEQFF. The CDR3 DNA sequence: TGTGCCAGCAGCCCGGGACTAGCGGGGGGGAGCTCCTACAATGAGCAGTTCTTC.

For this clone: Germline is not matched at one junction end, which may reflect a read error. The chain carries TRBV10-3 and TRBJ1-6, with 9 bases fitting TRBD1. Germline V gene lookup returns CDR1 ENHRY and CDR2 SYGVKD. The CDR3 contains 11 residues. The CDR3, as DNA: TGCGCGACAGGGGGGAATTCACCCCTCCACTTT. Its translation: CATGGNSPLHF.

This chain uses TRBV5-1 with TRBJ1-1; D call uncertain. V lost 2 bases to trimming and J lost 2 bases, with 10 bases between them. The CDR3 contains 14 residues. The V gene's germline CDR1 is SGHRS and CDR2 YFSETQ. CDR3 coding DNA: TGCGCCAGCAGCTTTACAAACAGTAACACTGAAGCTTTCTTT. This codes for CASSFTNSNTEAFF.

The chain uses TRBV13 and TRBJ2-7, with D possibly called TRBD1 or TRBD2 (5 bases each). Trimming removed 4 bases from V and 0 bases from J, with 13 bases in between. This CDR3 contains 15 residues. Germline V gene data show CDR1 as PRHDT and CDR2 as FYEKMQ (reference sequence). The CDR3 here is CASSSHPGLSYEQYF. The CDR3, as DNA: TGTGCCAGCAGCTCGCATCCGGGGCTCTCCTACGAGCAGTACTTC.

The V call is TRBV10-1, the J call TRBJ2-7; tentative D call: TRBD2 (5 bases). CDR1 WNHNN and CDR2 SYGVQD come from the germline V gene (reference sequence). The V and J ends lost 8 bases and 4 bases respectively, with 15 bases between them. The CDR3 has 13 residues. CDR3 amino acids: CASHGRKEYEQYF. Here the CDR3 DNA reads TGCGCCAGCCATGGGAGAAAGGAGTACGAGCAGTACTTC.

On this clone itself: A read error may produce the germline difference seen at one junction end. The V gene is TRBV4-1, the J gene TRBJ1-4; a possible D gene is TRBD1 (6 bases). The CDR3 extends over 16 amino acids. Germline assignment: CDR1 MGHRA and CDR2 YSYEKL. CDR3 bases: TGCGCCAGCAGTTATACCGCCGGGACAACTGATGAAAAACTGTTTTTT. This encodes CASSYTAGTTDEKLFF.

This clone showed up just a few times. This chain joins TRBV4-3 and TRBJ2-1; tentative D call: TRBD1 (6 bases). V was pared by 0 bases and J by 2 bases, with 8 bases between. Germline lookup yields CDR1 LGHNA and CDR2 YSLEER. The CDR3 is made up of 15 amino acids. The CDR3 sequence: CASSQDRGAYNEQFF. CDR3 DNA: TGCGCCAGCAGCCAAGACAGGGGTGCCTACAATGAGCAGTTCTTC.

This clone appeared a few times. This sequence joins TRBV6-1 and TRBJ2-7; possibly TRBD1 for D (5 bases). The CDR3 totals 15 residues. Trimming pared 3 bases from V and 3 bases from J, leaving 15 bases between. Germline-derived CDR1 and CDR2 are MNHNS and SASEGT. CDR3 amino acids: CASSDPRQPSYEQYF. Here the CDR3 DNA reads TGTGCCAGCAGTGACCCGAGACAGCCCAGCTACGAGCAGTACTTC.

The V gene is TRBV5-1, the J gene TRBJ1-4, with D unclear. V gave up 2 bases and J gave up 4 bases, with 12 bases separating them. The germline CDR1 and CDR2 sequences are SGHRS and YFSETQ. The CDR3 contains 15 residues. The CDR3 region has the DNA TGCGCCAGCAGCTTCCGTGGCCAGTTTAATGAAAAACTGTTTTTT. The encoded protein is CASSFRGQFNEKLFF.

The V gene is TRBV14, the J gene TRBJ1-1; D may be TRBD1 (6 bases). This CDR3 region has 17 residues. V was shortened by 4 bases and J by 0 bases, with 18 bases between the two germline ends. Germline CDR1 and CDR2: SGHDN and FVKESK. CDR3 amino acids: CASSPLGQNPLNTEAFF. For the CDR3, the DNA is TGTGCCAGCAGCCCCCTCGGACAGAACCCCTTGAACACTGAAGCTTTCTTT.

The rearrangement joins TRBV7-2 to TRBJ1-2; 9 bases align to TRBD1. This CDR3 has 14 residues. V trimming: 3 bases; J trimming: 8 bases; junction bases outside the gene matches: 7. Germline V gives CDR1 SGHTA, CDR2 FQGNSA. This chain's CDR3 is CASSFFGTGSGYTF. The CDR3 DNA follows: TGTGCCAGCAGCTTCTTTGGGACAGGGAGCGGCTACACCTTC. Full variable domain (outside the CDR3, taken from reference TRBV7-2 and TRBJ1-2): GAGVSQSPSNKVTEKGKDVELRCDPISGHTALYWYRQSLGQGLEFLIYFQGNSAPDKSGLPSDRFSAERTGGSVSTLTIQRTQQEDSAVYLCASSFFGTGSGYTFGSGTRLTVV.

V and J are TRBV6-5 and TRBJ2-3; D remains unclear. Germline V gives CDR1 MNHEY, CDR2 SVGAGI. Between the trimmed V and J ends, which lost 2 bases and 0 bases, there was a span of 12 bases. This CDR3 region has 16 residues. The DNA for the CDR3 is TGTGCCAGCAGTTACCTTAGTGTACCTAGCACAGATACGCAGTATTTT. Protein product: CASSYLSVPSTDTQYF.

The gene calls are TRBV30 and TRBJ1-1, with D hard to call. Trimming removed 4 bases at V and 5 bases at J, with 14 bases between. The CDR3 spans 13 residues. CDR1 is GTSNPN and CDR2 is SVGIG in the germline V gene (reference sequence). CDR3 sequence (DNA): TGTGCCTGGAACGAGGGAGGTGGGACTGAAGCTTTCTTT. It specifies CAWNEGGGTEAFF.

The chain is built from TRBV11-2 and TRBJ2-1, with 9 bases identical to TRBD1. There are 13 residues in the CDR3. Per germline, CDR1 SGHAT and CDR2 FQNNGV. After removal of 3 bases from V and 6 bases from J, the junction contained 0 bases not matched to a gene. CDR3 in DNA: TGTGCCAGCAGCTTGGGACAGGGCAATGAGCAGTTCTTC. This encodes CASSLGQGNEQFF.

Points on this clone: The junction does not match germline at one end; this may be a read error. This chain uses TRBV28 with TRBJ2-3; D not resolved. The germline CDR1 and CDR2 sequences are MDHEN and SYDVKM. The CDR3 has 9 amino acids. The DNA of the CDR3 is TGTGCCACCGGAATGAGAAAGCATTTT. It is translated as CATGMRKHF.

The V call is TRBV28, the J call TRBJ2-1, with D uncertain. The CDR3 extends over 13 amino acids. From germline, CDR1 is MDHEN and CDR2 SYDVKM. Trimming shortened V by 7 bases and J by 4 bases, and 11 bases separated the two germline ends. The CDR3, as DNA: TGTGCCAGCACCCCCGGGCTTTACAATGAGCAGTTCTTC. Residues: CASTPGLYNEQFF.

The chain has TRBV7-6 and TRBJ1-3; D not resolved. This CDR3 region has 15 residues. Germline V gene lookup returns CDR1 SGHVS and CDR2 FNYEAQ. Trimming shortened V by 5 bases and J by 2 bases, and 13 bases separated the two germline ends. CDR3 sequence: CASSEGPGAGNTIYF. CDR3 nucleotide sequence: TGTGCCAGCAGCGAAGGGCCCGGGGCTGGAAACACCATATATTTT. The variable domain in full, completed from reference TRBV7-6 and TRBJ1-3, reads GAGVSQSPRYKVTKRGQDVALRCDPISGHVSLYWYRQALGQGPEFLTYFNYEAQQDKSGLPNDRFSAERPEGSISTLTIQRTEQRDSAMYRCASSEGPGAGNTIYFGEGSWLTVV.

This CDR3 is CASSQGADQPQHF. CDR3 bases: TGCGCCAGCAGCCAGGGGGCTGACCAGCCCCAGCATTTT. V and J are TRBV5-1 and TRBJ1-5, with 8 bases fitting TRBD1. CDR3 length: 13 amino acids. V shed 4 bases and J 7 bases; nucleotides not matched to a gene: 4. CDR1 is SGHRS and CDR2 is YFSETQ in the germline V gene.

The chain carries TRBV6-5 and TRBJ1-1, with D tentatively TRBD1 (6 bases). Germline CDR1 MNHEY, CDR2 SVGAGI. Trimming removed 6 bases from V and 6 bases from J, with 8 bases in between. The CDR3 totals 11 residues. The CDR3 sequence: CASSRGSEAFF. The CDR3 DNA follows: TGTGCCAGCAGCAGGGGATCTGAAGCTTTCTTT.

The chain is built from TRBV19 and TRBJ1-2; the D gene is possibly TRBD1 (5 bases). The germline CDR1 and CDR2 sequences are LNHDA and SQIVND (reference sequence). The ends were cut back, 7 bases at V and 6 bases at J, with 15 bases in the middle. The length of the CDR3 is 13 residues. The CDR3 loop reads CASTQGYGDGYTF. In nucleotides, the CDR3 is TGTGCCAGTACGCAGGGATACGGTGATGGCTACACCTTC.

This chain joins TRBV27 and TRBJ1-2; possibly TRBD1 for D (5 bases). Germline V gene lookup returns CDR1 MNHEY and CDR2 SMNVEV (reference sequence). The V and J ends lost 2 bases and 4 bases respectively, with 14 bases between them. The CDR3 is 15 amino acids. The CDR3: CASSLGGGKGYGYTF. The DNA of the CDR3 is TGTGCCAGCAGTTTAGGGGGAGGGAAGGGCTATGGCTACACCTTC.